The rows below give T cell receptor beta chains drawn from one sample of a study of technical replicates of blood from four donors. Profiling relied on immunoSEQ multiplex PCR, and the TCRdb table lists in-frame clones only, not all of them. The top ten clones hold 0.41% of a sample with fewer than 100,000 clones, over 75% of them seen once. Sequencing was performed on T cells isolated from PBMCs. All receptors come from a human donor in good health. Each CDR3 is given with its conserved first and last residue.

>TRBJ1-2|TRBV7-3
CASSPREGGHYGYTF
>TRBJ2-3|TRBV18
CASSPPASGGTDTQYF
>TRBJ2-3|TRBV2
CASRAGTGVGDTQYF
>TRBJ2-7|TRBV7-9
CASSGHKTSGSVDEQYF
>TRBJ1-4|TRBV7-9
CASSPRGQEEKLFF
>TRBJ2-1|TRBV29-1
CSVEGAGYNEQFF
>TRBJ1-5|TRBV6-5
CASSYSGNNQPQHF
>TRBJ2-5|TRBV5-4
CASSLFGVEETQYF
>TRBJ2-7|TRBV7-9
CASSLEGAYEQYF
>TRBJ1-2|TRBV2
CATVPFDYGYTF
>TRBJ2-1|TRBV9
CASSVGGTIDNEQFF
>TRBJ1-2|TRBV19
CASSIRGDYGYTF
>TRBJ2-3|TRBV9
CASSVLAGDGTQYF
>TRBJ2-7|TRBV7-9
CASSLVQARSSYEQYF
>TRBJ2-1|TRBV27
CASSLRTASYNEQFF
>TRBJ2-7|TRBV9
CASSSRTSGTYEQYF
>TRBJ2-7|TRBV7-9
CASRGQGTYEQYF
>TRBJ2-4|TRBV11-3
CASSLDPSRGGENIQYF
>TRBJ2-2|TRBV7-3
CASSFAAGADNTGELFF
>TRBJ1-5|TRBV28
CASSFTRVTDQPQHF
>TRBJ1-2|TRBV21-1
CASSQGGKGRNYGYTF
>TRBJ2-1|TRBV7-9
CASSLGLAGVIYNEQFF
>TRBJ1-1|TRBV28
CASSFDPAGITEAFF
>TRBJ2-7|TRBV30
CAWSKNPGQGIFFYEQYF
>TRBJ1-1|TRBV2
CASSIKQGATEAFF
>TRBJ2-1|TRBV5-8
CASSLAWPKREGPVSEQFF
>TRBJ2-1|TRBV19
CASSMGGNEQFF
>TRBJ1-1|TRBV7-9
CASSLTASLNTEAFF
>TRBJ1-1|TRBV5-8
CASSLGDRFYLAEAFF
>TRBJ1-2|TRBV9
CASSPKGAGWDGYTF
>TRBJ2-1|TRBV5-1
CASSESRGGIYNEQFF